This T cell receptor (beta chain) was documented in a study of radiation and T cells in renal cell carcinoma. Study-wide points: Baseline intratumoral clonotype presence is unknown without pretreatment biopsies.

Between the trimmed V and J ends, which lost 3 bases and 2 bases, there was a span of 10 bases. Germline CDR1 and CDR2: GTSNPN and SVGIG (reference sequence). CDR3 size: 13 residues. Of note for this clone: Antigen specificity is unknown. Within the sample, other DNA sequences also encode this same CDR3.

Specified time point: blood 4 weeks post-SBRT, at nephrectomy. Described treatment: 15 Gy SBRT to primary tumor, nephrectomy 4 weeks later. Radiation-treated patients gave blood at baseline, week 2 and week 4. The tumor was a clear cell renal cell carcinoma. TCRdb's copy holds only in-frame clones and misses some; the assay was immunoSEQ multiplex PCR. The sample holds fewer than 200,000 clones, around 89% seen once. The source material was blood, sampled from a patient whose treatment included radiotherapy and nephrectomy. The receptor was isolated from a woman between 45 and 60 years old with renal cell carcinoma. V gene TRBV30 combines with J gene TRBJ1-1; unclear D gene. The CDR3 here is CAWRTGPNTEAFF. CDR3 coding DNA: TGTGCCTGGAGGACGGGCCCAAACACTGAAGCTTTCTTT.